One T cell receptor beta chain is described in this entry. The antigen is undetermined. The record originates from a study of a mutant IDH1 vaccine in newly diagnosed glioma. Overall study: Investigators started vaccination 4-6 weeks after radiotherapy alone, or with temozolomide cycles.

Time point here: week 11, during vaccination. Alongside topical imiquimod, each dose of vaccine comprised 300 ug of mutant IDH1 20-mer peptide. Donor tumors were new WHO grade 3 or 4 IDH1-mutant, ATRX-lost astrocytomas. CDR3 size: 13 residues. Per germline, CDR1 LNHDA and CDR2 SQIVND (reference sequence). Trimming cost V 7 bases and J 7 bases, with 13 bases left between them. The method was immunoSEQ multiplex PCR; TCRdb's version includes in-frame clones alone and lacks a portion of them. The sample yields about 39,000 clones, roughly 80% seen once. The TCR was taken from a woman under 40 with glioma. Some clones in this sample may be carry-over from other donors' samples. The source material was peripheral blood mononuclear cells (PBMCs), sampled from a glioma patient whose treatment included an IDH1 peptide vaccine. The chain is built from TRBV19 and TRBJ2-2; no clear D gene. The CDR3 coding sequence is TGTGCCAGTATCAGCCCCAACTACGGGGAGCTGTTTTTT. It codes for CASISPNYGELFF.